This T cell receptor beta chain was sequenced in a study of beta chain features in type 1 diabetes. Study overall: Patients shared similar age, gender and cell yields with healthy donors. Study observations and caveats: All four CD4+ subsets of Type 1 diabetes patients contained TCRB CDR3s that were moderately but significantly shorter. Sequencing the cDNA could make cells with high TCR expression show up more than they should.

Reverse transcribing all isolated RNA meant expressed TCRB transcripts were sequenced. The table came from immunoSEQ multiplex PCR; TCRdb's copy has only in-frame clones and leaves some out. The sample contains around 500,000 clones, roughly an eighth of which appear only once. Per germline, CDR1 MNHEY and CDR2 SMNVEV (reference sequence). There are 14 residues in the CDR3. V lost 4 bases to trimming and J lost 2 bases, with 12 bases between them. This clone turned up a few times. What it binds is unknown. The V gene is TRBV27, the J gene TRBJ2-7; either TRBD1 or TRBD2 may fit D (5 bases each). The receptor comes from a woman aged 18-29 years in good health. The sample taken for sequencing was naive CD4+ T cells from blood. The CDR3 reads CASSYEGLPYEQYF. The CDR3, as DNA: TGTGCCAGCAGTTACGAGGGGTTGCCCTACGAGCAGTACTTC.